The next 3 T cell receptor beta chains were all read from a single sample in a study of monozygotic twins with inflammatory bowel disease. Each CDR3 protein gets one entry in TCRdb, which reprocessed the 5' RACE reads and gives no DNA. Its listing shows about 160,000 distinct CDR3 sequences. The sample consisted of blood. All receptors derive from a human donor with ulcerative colitis or Crohn's disease, or a healthy co-twin of an affected twin (not recorded which).

The chain links TRBV7-2 to TRBJ2-1; checking the TCRdb D call of TRBD2 is not possible without DNA. Germline V gene sequence: CDR1 SGHTA, CDR2 FQGNSA. This CDR3 spans 16 amino acids. The CDR3 region is CASSQSSGGAYNEQFF.

The chain links TRBV7-3 to TRBJ2-7; TCRdb's D call of TRBD1 is untestable without DNA. Germline V gene lookup returns CDR1 SGHTA and CDR2 FQGTGA. The CDR3 spans 15 residues. The CDR3 reads CASSLMGNRDYEQYF.

This chain uses TRBV5-1 with TRBJ2-2; without DNA, the TCRdb call of TRBD2 cannot be checked. The germline gives CDR1 SGHRS, CDR2 YFSETQ. The CDR3 is 16 residues long. The chain's CDR3 is CASTHGEGSNTGELFF.